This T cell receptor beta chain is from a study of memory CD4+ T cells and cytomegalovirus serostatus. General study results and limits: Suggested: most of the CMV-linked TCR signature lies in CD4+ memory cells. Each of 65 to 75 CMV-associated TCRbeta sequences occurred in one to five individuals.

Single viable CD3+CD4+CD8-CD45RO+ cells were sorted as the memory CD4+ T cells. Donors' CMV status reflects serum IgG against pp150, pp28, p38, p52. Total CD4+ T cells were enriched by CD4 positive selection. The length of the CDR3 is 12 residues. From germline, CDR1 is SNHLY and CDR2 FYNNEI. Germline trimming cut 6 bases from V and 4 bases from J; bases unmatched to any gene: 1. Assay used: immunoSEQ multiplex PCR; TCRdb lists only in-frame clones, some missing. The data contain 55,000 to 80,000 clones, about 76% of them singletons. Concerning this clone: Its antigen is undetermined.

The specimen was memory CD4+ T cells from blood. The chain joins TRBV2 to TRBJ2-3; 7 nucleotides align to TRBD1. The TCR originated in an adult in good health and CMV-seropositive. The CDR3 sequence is CASSGTADTQYF. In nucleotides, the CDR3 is TGTGCCAGCAGCGGGACAGCAGATACGCAGTATTTT.